This T cell receptor beta chain was documented in a study of brain T cells in children with intractable seizures. Notes on the study in general: Absence of clones before surgery may stem from lower sequencing depth.

Surgery cases with the highest brain T cell transcript signatures were chosen for sequencing. At least one anti-epileptic drug was given before surgery. Clones were sequenced by immunoSEQ multiplex PCR, and TCRdb holds only the in-frame ones, with some missing. The data show 110,000 or so clones, 94% seen once. The V and J ends lost 1 base and 5 bases respectively, with 3 bases between them. CDR1 and CDR2 from the germline V gene are SGHNT and YENEEA. This CDR3 is built from 12 residues. With respect to this clone: Its antigen is currently unknown.

The sequenced sample was peripheral blood, obtained at surgery. This rearrangement joins TRBV11-3 to TRBJ2-1, with D unresolved. The sequence was collected from a boy under three years old with hemimegalencephaly and intractable seizures. CDR3 protein: CASSLGHNEQFF. The CDR3 DNA follows: TGTGCCAGCAGCTTAGGGCACAATGAGCAGTTCTTC.